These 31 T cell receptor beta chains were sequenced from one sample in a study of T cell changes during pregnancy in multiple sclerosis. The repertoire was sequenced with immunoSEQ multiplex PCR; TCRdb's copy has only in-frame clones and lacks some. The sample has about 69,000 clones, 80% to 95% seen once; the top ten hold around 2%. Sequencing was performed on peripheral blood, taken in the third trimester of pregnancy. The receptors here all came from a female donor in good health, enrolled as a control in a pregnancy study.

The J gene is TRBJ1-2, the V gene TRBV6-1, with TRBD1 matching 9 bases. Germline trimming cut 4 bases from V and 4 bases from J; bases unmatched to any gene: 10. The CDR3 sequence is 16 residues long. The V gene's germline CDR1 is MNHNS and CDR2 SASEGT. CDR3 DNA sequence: TGTGCCAGCAGTGGTTATAGGACAGGGGAGATCTATGGCTACACCTTC. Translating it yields CASSGYRTGEIYGYTF.

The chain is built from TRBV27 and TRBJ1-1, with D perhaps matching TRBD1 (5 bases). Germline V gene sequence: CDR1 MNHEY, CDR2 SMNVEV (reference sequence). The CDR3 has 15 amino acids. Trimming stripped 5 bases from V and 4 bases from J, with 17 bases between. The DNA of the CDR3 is TGTGCCAGCAGTACCCCAAGGGGTGGTGGCACTGAAGCTTTCTTT. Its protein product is CASSTPRGGGTEAFF.

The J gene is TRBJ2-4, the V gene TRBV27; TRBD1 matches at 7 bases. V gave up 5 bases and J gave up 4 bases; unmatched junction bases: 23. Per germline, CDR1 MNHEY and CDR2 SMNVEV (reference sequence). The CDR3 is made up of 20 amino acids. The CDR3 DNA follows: TGTGCCAGCAGTCCCCAGGGACAGCCTGTGACAGACATGACAAAAAACATTCAGTACTTC. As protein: CASSPQGQPVTDMTKNIQYF.

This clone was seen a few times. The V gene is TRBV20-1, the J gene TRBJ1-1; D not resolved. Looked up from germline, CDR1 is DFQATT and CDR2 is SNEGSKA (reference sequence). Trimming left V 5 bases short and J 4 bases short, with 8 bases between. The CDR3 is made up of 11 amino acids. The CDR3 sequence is CSAQGGTEAFF. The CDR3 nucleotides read TGCAGTGCTCAAGGCGGCACTGAAGCTTTCTTT.

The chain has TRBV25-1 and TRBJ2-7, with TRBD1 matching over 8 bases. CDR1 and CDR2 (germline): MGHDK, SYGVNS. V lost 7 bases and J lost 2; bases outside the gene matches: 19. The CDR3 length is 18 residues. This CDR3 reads CASTLSSGQGTSTYEQYF. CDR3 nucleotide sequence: TGTGCCAGCACGTTATCTAGTGGACAGGGCACCTCCACCTACGAGCAGTACTTC.

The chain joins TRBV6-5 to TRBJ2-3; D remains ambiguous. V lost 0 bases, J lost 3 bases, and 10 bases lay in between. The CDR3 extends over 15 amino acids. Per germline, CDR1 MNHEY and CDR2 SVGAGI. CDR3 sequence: CASSYSGWRTDTQYF. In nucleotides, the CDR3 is TGTGCCAGCAGTTACTCGGGTTGGAGAACAGATACGCAGTATTTT.

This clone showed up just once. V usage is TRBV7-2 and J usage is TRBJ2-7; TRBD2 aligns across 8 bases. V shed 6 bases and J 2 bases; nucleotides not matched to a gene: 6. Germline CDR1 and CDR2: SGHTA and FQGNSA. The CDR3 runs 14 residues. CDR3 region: CASRLREGAYEQYF. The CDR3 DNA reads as TGTGCCAGCAGACTTCGGGAGGGAGCCTACGAGCAGTACTTC.

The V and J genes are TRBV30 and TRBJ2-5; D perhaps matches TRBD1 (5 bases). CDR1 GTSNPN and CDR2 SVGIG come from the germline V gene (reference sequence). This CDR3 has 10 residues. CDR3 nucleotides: TGTGCAAGGGGCGGCGAGACCCAGTACTTC. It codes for CARGGETQYF.

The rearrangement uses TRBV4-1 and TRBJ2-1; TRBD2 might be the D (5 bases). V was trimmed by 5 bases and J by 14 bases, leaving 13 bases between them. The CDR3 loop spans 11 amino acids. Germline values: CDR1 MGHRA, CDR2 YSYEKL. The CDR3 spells CASSSGGFKFF. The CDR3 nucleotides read TGCGCCAGCAGCTCCGGCGGGTTTAAGTTCTTC.

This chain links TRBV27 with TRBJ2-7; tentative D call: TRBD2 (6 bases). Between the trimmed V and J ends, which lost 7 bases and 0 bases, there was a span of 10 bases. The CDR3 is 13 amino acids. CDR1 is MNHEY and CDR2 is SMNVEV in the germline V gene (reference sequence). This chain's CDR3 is CASTRGSSYEQYF. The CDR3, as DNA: TGTGCCAGCACCCGGGGGAGCTCCTACGAGCAGTACTTC.

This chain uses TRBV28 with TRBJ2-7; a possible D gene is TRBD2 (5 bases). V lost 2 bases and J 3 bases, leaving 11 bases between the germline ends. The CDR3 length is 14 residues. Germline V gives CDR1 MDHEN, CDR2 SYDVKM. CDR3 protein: CASSLPEGVYEQYF. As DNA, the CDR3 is TGTGCCAGCAGTTTACCAGAGGGAGTCTACGAGCAGTACTTC.

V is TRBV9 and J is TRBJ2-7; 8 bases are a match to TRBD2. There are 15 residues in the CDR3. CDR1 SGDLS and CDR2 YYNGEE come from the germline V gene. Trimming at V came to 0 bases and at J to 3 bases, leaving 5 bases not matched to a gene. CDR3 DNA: TGTGCCAGCAGCGTAGCGGCGGGAGGCGTCTACGAGCAGTACTTC. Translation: CASSVAAGGVYEQYF. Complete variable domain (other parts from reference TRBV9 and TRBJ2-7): DSGVTQTPKHLITATGQRVTLRCSPRSGDLSVYWYQQSLDQGLQFLIQYYNGEERAKGNILERFSAQQFPDLHSELNLSSLELGDSALYFCASSVAAGGVYEQYFGPGTRLTVT.

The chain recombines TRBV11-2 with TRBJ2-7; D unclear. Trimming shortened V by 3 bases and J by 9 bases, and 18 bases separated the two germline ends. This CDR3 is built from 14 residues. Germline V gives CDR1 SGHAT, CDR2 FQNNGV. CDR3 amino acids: CASSFTGPTTRQYF. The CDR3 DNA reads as TGTGCCAGCAGCTTCACTGGCCCCACTACGAGGCAGTACTTC.

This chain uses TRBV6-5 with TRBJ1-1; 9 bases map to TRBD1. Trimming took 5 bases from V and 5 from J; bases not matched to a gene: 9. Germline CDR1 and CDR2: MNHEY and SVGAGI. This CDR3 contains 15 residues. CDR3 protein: CASSVTTGGATEAFF. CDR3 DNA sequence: TGTGCCAGCAGTGTCACAACAGGGGGCGCAACTGAAGCTTTCTTT.

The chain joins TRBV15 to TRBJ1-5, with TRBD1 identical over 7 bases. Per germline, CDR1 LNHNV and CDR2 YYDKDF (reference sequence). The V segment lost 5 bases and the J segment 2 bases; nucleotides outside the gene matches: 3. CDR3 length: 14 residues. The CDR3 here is CATSHRGGNQPQHF. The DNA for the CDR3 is TGTGCCACCAGCCACAGGGGAGGCAATCAGCCCCAGCATTTT.

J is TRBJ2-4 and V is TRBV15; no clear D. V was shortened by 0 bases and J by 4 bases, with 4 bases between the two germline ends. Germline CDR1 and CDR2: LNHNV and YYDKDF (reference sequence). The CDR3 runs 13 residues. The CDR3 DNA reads TGTGCCACCAGCAGAGATCCGAAAAACATTCAGTACTTC. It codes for CATSRDPKNIQYF.

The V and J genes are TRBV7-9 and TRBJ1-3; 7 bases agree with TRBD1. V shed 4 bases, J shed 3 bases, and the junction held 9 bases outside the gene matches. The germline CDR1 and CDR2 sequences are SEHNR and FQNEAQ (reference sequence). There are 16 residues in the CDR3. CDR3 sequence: CASSSGTVSIGNTIYF. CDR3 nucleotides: TGTGCCAGCAGCTCCGGGACAGTATCCATTGGAAACACCATATATTTT.

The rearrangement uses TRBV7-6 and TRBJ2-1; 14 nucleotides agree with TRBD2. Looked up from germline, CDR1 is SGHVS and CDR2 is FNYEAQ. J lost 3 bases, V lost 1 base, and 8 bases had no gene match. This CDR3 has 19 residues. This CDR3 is CASSLGGGTSGGYYNEQFF. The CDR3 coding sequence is TGTGCCAGCAGCTTAGGAGGAGGGACTAGCGGGGGATACTACAATGAGCAGTTCTTC.

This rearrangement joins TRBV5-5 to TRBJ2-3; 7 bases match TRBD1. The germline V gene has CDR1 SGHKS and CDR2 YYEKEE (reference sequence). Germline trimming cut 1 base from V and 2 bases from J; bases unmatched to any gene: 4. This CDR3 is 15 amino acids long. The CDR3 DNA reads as TGTGCCAGCAGCTTGTATGGACAGGACACAGATACGCAGTATTTT. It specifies CASSLYGQDTDTQYF.

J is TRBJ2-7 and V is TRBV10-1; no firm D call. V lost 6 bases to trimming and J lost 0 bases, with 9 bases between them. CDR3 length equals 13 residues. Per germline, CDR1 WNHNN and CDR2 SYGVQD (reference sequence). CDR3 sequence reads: CASSGTASYEQYF. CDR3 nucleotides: TGCGCCAGCAGCGGAACAGCCTCCTACGAGCAGTACTTC.

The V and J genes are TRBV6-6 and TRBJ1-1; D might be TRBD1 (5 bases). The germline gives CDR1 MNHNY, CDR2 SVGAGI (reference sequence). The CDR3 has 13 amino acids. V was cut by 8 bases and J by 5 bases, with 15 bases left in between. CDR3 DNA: TGTGCCAGCGGCGGGGGGTTTATAACTGAAGCTTTCTTT. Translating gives CASGGGFITEAFF.

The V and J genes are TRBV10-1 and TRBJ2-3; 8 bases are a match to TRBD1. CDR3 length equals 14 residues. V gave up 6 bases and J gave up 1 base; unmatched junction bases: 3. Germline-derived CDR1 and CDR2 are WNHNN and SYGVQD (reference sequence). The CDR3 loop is CASSKDRGTDTQYF. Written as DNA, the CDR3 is TGCGCCAGCAGCAAGGACAGGGGCACAGATACGCAGTATTTT.

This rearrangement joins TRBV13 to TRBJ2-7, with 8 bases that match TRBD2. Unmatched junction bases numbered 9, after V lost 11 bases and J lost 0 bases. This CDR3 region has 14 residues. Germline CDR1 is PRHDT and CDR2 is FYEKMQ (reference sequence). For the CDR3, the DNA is TGTGCCGCCTCCGAGGGACTAGGCTCCTACGAGCAGTACTTC. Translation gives CAASEGLGSYEQYF.

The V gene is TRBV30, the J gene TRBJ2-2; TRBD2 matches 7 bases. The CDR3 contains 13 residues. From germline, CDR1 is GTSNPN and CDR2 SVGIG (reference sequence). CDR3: CARSGWAGGELFF. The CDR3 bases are TGTGCTCGTAGCGGGTGGGCAGGCGGGGAGCTGTTTTTT.

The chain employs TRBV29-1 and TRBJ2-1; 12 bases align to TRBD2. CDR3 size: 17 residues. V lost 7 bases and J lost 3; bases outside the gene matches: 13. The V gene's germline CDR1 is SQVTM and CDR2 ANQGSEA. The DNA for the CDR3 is TGCAGCGCTACGACTAGCGGGGGTCCTTGGGGCTACAATGAGCAGTTCTTC. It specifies CSATTSGGPWGYNEQFF.

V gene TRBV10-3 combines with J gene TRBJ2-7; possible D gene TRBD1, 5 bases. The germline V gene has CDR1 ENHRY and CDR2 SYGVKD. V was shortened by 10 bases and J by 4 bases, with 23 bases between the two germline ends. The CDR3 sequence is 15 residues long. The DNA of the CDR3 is TGTGCCACTCTCAAATCGACCCAAGGGGTTTACGAGCAGTACTTC. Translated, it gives CATLKSTQGVYEQYF.

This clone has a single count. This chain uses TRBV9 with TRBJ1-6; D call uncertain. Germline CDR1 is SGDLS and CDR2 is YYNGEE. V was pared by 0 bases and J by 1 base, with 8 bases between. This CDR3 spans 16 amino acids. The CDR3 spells CASSVAGESYNSPLHF. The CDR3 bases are TGTGCCAGCAGCGTAGCCGGGGAGTCCTATAATTCACCCCTCCACTTT.

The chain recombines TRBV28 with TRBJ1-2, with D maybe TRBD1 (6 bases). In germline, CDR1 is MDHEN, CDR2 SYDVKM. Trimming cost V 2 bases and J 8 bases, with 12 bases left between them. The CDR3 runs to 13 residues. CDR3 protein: CASSLGQGPGYTF. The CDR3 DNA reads TGTGCCAGCAGTTTAGGTCAGGGGCCAGGCTACACCTTC.

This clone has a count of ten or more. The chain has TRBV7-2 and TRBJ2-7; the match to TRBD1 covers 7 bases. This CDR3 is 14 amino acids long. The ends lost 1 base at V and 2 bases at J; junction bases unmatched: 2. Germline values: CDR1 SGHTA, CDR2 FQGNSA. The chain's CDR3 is CASSLGQGAYEQYF. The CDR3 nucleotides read TGTGCCAGCAGCTTAGGGCAGGGGGCCTACGAGCAGTACTTC.

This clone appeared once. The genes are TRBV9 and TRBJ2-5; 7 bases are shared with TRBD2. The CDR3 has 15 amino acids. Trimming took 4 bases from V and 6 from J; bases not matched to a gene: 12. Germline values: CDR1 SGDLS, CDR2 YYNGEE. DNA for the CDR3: TGTGCCAGCAGCCCCGGCGGGAGCAAGGGGAAGACCCAGTACTTC. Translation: CASSPGGSKGKTQYF. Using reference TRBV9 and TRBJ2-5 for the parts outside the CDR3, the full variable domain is DSGVTQTPKHLITATGQRVTLRCSPRSGDLSVYWYQQSLDQGLQFLIQYYNGEERAKGNILERFSAQQFPDLHSELNLSSLELGDSALYFCASSPGGSKGKTQYFGPGTRLLVL.

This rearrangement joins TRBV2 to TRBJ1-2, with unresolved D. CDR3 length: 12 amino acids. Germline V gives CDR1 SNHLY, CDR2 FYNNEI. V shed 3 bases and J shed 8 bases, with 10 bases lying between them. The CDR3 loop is CASSDEAGGYTF. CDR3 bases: TGTGCCAGCAGTGATGAGGCCGGCGGCTACACCTTC.